Listed below are T cell receptor beta chains from one sample, sequenced in a study of T cell responses to AZD1222 COVID-19 vaccine. The data were produced by immunoSEQ multiplex PCR, yet TCRdb's version contains in-frame clones alone and is incomplete. Recorded here are around 140,000 clones; the top ten clones represent about 2.2%. Sequenced sample: peripheral blood. The origin of the receptors is an adult in good health. CDR3s include the opening cysteine and the closing phenylalanine or tryptophan. The order of the fields is V gene, CDR3 length, J gene, CDR3 protein.

>TRBV5-1|14|TRBJ1-1
CASSYQQGSTEAFF
>TRBV7-6|15|TRBJ2-6
CASSPRGSGANVLTF
>TRBV6-5|14|TRBJ1-5
CASSYSDTSLSQHF
>TRBV30|13|TRBJ1-2
CAWSVGEVHGYTF
>TRBV5-6|18|TRBJ1-1
CASSLIRRGRNGNTEAFF
>TRBV30|14|TRBJ2-7
CAWSVQGGGYEQYF
>TRBV6-5|15|TRBJ1-4
CASSITGTTNEKLFF
>TRBV5-1|17|TRBJ1-6
CASSLVGGGEDNSPLHF
>TRBV18|16|TRBJ2-2
CASSPGRISNTGELFF
>TRBV7-2|13|TRBJ2-5
CASSSRVQETQYF
>TRBV30|13|TRBJ1-1
CAWSTTANTEAFF
>TRBV7-9|11|TRBJ2-7
CASSLFYEQYF
>TRBV14|15|TRBJ1-6
CASSLQPGPNSPLHF
>TRBV4-1|15|TRBJ1-2
CASSQEQHSNYGYTF
>TRBV5-1|13|TRBJ1-5
CASSLASNQPQHF
>TRBV7-9|11|TRBJ2-5
CASTRGETQYF
>TRBV29-1|12|TRBJ2-1
CSVSSSINEQFF
>TRBV30|13|TRBJ1-3
CAWRNRAGNTIYF
>TRBV12-3/TRBV12-4|11|TRBJ2-5
CASSLGETQYF
>TRBV29-1|13|TRBJ1-1
CSVAPTGNTEAFF
>TRBV25-1|14|TRBJ2-7
CASSDSRAFKEQYF
>TRBV5-6|15|TRBJ1-2
CASSPDLGGSGGYTF
>TRBV5-1|15|TRBJ2-1
CASSLWGGERNEQFF
>TRBV7-9|14|TRBJ1-4
CASSPGGPNEKLFF
>TRBV7-8|18|TRBJ1-2
CASSTAYTYREANYGYTF
>TRBV28|13|TRBJ1-3
CASSSPPGNTIYF
>TRBV5-1|18|TRBJ1-2
CASSLVPDRVKTLYGYTF
>TRBV25-1|14|TRBJ2-5
CASSEARVAETQYF
>TRBV6-2/TRBV6-3|12|TRBJ1-2
CASSYMGNGYTF
>TRBV7-3|18|TRBJ2-5
CASSLKGTGLDDKETQYF
>TRBV6-1|15|TRBJ2-1
CASSEGQEGYNEQFF
>TRBV7-2|16|TRBJ2-3
CASSLVGTGLTDTQYF
>TRBV7-8|16|TRBJ1-2
CASSSPGDSSFYGYTF
>TRBV9|14|TRBJ2-2
CASSVLTNTGELFF
>TRBV14|16|TRBJ1-4
CASSQELGATNEKLFF
>TRBV28|14|TRBJ1-2
CASNDRAANYGYTF
>TRBV18|15|TRBJ1-6
CASSPDRAKNSPLHF
>TRBV30|12|TRBJ1-1
CAGKSENTEAFF